Listed below are T cell receptor beta chains from one sample, sequenced in a study of control samples from healthy donors and cancer patients. Clones were read by immunoSEQ multiplex PCR, and TCRdb kept only the in-frame ones, dropping some. The sample carries about 170,000 clones, 91% recorded once. Sample: blood. Receptors were obtained from a woman between 35 and 50 years old in good health. The CDR3 runs from the conserved cysteine through the conserved F or W. Fields, in order: V gene, J gene, CDR3 protein.

>TRBV4-2|TRBJ1-1
CASSPPQTRAMNTEAFF
>TRBV12-3/TRBV12-4|TRBJ2-5
CASSPGLGETQYF
>TRBV11-3|TRBJ2-3
CATTASGGVGSSTDTQYF
>TRBV12-5|TRBJ1-5
CASGFTRGSGNSNQPQHF
>TRBV6-5|TRBJ2-5
CASSYYVGRMETQYF
>TRBV6-1|TRBJ1-2
CASSEAAKGEGYTF
>TRBV25-1|TRBJ1-2
CASSEPEGRGGYGYTF
>TRBV4-2|TRBJ2-5
CASSQGTGGRETQYF
>TRBV6-1|TRBJ1-1
CASSESRGRTEAFF
>TRBV5-1|TRBJ2-1
CASGTGSYNEQFF
>TRBV4-1|TRBJ2-3
CASSQGTPGAIRTTDTQYF
>TRBV5-6|TRBJ1-1
CASSFLTGLNTEAFF
>TRBV5-6|TRBJ2-1
CASSLGLAGAYNEQFF
>TRBV6-5|TRBJ1-1
CASRLNTEAFF
>TRBV18|TRBJ1-3
CASSKAGNTIYF
>TRBV7-9|TRBJ1-5
CASSLGADNQPQHF
>TRBV9|TRBJ1-1
CASSVALTGGTTEAFF
>TRBV10-3|TRBJ1-2
CAISEFYREGRGYTF
>TRBV6-5|TRBJ1-5
CASSLRQSNQPQHF
>TRBV11-3|TRBJ2-5
CASSQDGETQYF
>TRBV9|TRBJ2-2
CASSVEPNTGELFF
>TRBV10-1|TRBJ2-4
CASSDGNIQYF
>TRBV12-3/TRBV12-4|TRBJ2-7
CASSLMGYEQYF
>TRBV18|TRBJ1-5
CASSLEASNQPQHF
>TRBV10-2|TRBJ1-2
CASSESLLGQALYGYTF
>TRBV15|TRBJ1-2
CATSRDVGGYGYTF
>TRBV6-5|TRBJ2-5
CASSRLAGGQETQYF
>TRBV12-3/TRBV12-4|TRBJ1-4
CASSFRREKLFF
>TRBV10-3|TRBJ1-3
CAISEPGRISGNTIYF
>TRBV5-1|TRBJ2-3
CASSLDPGASDTQYF
>TRBV27|TRBJ2-1
CASSLIPGTAYEQFF
>TRBV3-1/TRBV3-2|TRBJ2-3
CASSQVGTDTQYF
>TRBV3-1/TRBV3-2|TRBJ2-4
CASSHGGQGKNIQYF
>TRBV10-3|TRBJ2-7
CAISGAGTSGGGVYEQYF
>TRBV9|TRBJ1-5
CASSQTGLGDQPQHF
>TRBV7-9|TRBJ2-4
CASSSPVAKNIQYF
>TRBV6-5|TRBJ2-2
CASSYSIPGELFF
>TRBV19|TRBJ1-1
CASSIGPNTEAFF
>TRBV6-5|TRBJ2-1
CASSLDFYNEQFF
>TRBV5-8|TRBJ1-4
CASSLFKTDKKLFF